This T cell receptor (beta chain) is from a study of early T cells in non-severe SARS-CoV-2 infection listed by TCRdb under 2021. Turning to the overall study: Bulk RNA from unsorted whole blood was used for TCR sequencing, so alpha and beta chains could not be paired. Broad study findings and their caveats: VDJdb matching was skewed toward anti-spike CD8 responses and likely underestimated virus-specific expansions by missing private and CD4 specificities.

CDR1 and CDR2 (MNHEY, SVGAGI) derive from the germline V gene. Here V drops 7 bases and J drops 5 bases, and the junction holds 8 bases not matched to any gene. The CDR3 spans 14 residues, from the cysteine through the phenylalanine. The sequence is cut down to CDR3 DNA, 42 bases in frame from base 1. Details on this clonotype: It has no known antigen specificity. No much larger clone is present one base from it, and per-base qualities are unavailable.

Library generation was performed with 5' RACE. The instrument given in TCRdb is NextSeq 500. To correct for sequencing error and PCR bias, the TCR library protocol tagged individual cDNA molecules with unique molecular identifiers. TCR alpha and beta chains were both sequenced, and the abundances of alpha and beta sequences in each sample were closely correlated with each other. On the study's bioinformatics: Decombinator V4 was used to perform V gene, J gene and CDR3 annotation of TCR sequences. TCRs were defined as expanded if a significant change between any two time points was detected under a Poisson model with p below 0.0001. Abundances of TCRs were expressed as counts per million after normalisation to the total number of TCRs sequenced in each sample. MAIT TCRs were defined by TRAV1-2 paired with TRAJ12, TRAJ20 or TRAJ33, and iNKT TCRs by TRAV10 paired with TRAJ18. VDJdb, accessed 1 November 2021, was searched for CMV, EBV and SARS-CoV-2 annotated TCRs, excluding TCRs annotated for multiple antigens. The public reads were run again by TCRdb, first through fastp at Q25 and then through MiXCR, and only productive beta chains were kept. Each entry merges the rows of one CDR3 protein and shows their most common DNA and genes. These V and J calls derive from TCRdb rather than the authors' analysis. Counted in this sample were tens of thousands of distinct CDR3 sequences; less than 8.5% of them appeared once. The top ten hold roughly 8% of the sample.

A case-control design nested within a healthcare worker cohort in London, UK, was used, with weekly nasopharyngeal swab PCR tests and blood sampling performed. Healthcare workers were enrolled in the week of the UK lockdown, from 23 to 31 March 2020, and were followed every week for up to roughly 15 weeks. The sequenced sample was whole blood. The sequence derives from an adult who was a healthcare worker with PCR-confirmed SARS-CoV-2 infection or an uninfected control (not recorded which). The sequence is built from TRBV6-5 and TRBJ2-7; 10 central bases correspond to TRBD2. At the DNA level, the sequence is TGTGCCAGCAAACGACTAGCGGGTGATCACGAGCAGTACTTC. Translation gives CASKRLAGDHEQYF.